These 16 T cell receptor beta chains were all obtained from the same sample, sequenced in a study of human T cells and chemical hapten exposure. Each CDR3 protein is one row after TCRdb ran MiXCR on the RACE reads. The data show nearly 80,000 distinct CDR3 sequences, about a tenth seen once. Time point noted: patch test 1, 2 weeks after DPC sensitization. As for treatment: therapeutic diphenylcyclopropenone sensitization with weekly scalp DPC. The source was whole blood, collected in connection with sensitization to the hapten diphenylcyclopropenone (DPC). These receptors all come from a woman between 45 and 60 years old with alopecia areata. Some clones in this sample may be carry-over from other donors' samples.

This clonotype was observed many times. The chain is built from TRBV20-1 and TRBJ2-1; no clear D gene. CDR1 and CDR2 from the germline V gene are DFQATT and SNEGSKA (reference sequence). V gave up 6 bases and J gave up 0 bases, with 6 bases separating them. The CDR3 covers 12 residues. This CDR3 reads CSAESSYNEQFF. Here the CDR3 DNA reads TGCAGTGCAGAGAGCTCCTACAATGAGCAGTTCTTC.

The chain uses TRBV5-1 and TRBJ2-1; TRBD2 is a possible D gene (5 bases). The CDR3 is made up of 14 amino acids. Germline V gene lookup returns CDR1 SGHRS and CDR2 YFSETQ. Between the trimmed V and J ends, which lost 2 bases and 1 base, there was a span of 7 bases. DNA of the CDR3: TGCGCCAGCAGCTTTGAGCGGTCCTACAATGAGCAGTTCTTC. This translates into CASSFERSYNEQFF.

This clonotype has more than one count but fewer than ten. The rearrangement joins TRBV29-1 to TRBJ1-2; D gene ambiguous. Germline values: CDR1 SQVTM, CDR2 ANQGSEA. The CDR3 is 15 residues long. Deletions cut 4 bases from V and 0 bases from J, with 15 bases between. The DNA of the CDR3 is TGCAGCGTTGGGCTCTCGACATCAGCTAACTATGGCTACACCTTC. Amino acids: CSVGLSTSANYGYTF.

In regard to this clonotype: One end of the junction fails to match germline, which may point to a read error. The genes are TRBV7-8 and TRBJ1-3; 9 positions match TRBD1. The CDR3 runs 13 residues. CDR1 is SGHVS, CDR2 FQNEAQ, per germline. CDR3 sequence: CASSWTGVPPRDF. As DNA, the CDR3 is TGTGCCAGCAGCTGGACAGGGGTCCCCCCCAGGGACTTT.

This sequence joins TRBV29-1 and TRBJ2-6; D gene ambiguous. This CDR3 comprises 13 residues. V was shortened by 4 bases and J by 0 bases, with 4 bases between the two germline ends. CDR1 is SQVTM, CDR2 ANQGSEA, per germline. The CDR3 here is CSVGFSGANVLTF. The CDR3 DNA reads TGCAGCGTTGGGTTCTCTGGGGCCAACGTCCTGACTTTC.

This chain uses TRBV7-9 with TRBJ1-6; D possibly corresponds to TRBD1 (5 bases). Germline values: CDR1 SEHNR, CDR2 FQNEAQ (reference sequence). V was shortened by 3 bases and J by 7 bases, with 10 bases between the two germline ends. The CDR3 has 14 amino acids. The CDR3 region has the DNA TGTGCCAGCAGCTTGGGGCCTCTGAATTCACCCCTCCACTTT. Its translation is CASSLGPLNSPLHF.

This clonotype has just a few counts. The rearrangement uses TRBV27 and TRBJ2-1; tentative D call: TRBD2 (5 bases). Trimming took 5 bases from V and 4 from J, leaving 24 bases between them. CDR1 is MNHEY and CDR2 is SMNVEV in the germline V gene (reference sequence). CDR3 size: 18 residues. CDR3 sequence reads: CASSLLFADRRGYNEQFF. The CDR3 region has the DNA TGTGCCAGCAGTCTTCTATTCGCCGACCGGAGAGGGTACAATGAGCAGTTCTTC.

This clonotype came up a few times. V and J are TRBV7-3 and TRBJ2-1, with 7 bases matching TRBD2. V shed 5 bases and J 0 bases; nucleotides not matched to a gene: 4. The CDR3 length is 15 residues. Germline V lookup: CDR1 SGHTA, CDR2 FQGTGA. CDR3 sequence (DNA): TGTGCCAGCAGCCCGACTAGCAGCTCCTACAATGAGCAGTTCTTC. Translated, it gives CASSPTSSSYNEQFF. The full variable domain, with the rest looked up from reference TRBV7-3 and TRBJ2-1, is GAGVSQTPSNKVTEKGKYVELRCDPISGHTALYWYRQSLGQGPEFLIYFQGTGAADDSGLPNDRFFAVRPEGSVSTLKIQRTERGDSAVYLCASSPTSSSYNEQFFGPGTRLTVL.

This clonotype has a handful of counts. The V call is TRBV4-3, the J call TRBJ2-5; 12 bases agree with TRBD2. CDR3 length equals 16 residues. Trimming at V came to 4 bases and at J to 5 bases, leaving 8 bases not matched to a gene. CDR1 and CDR2 from the germline V gene are LGHNA and YSLEER. The CDR3, as DNA: TGCGCCAGCAGCCGCGACGGACTAGCGGGAAGTGAGACCCAGTACTTC. Its protein product is CASSRDGLAGSETQYF.

This clonotype was seen only a few times. V usage is TRBV9 and J usage is TRBJ2-3; D remains ambiguous. The germline V gene has CDR1 SGDLS and CDR2 YYNGEE. The CDR3 is 15 residues long. V dropped 4 bases and J dropped 2 bases, with 14 bases sitting between them. The CDR3 DNA is TGTGCCAGCAGCCCCTACCCTGGATTCACAGATACGCAGTATTTT. Its protein is CASSPYPGFTDTQYF. The full variable domain, with the rest looked up from reference TRBV9 and TRBJ2-3, is DSGVTQTPKHLITATGQRVTLRCSPRSGDLSVYWYQQSLDQGLQFLIQYYNGEERAKGNILERFSAQQFPDLHSELNLSSLELGDSALYFCASSPYPGFTDTQYFGPGTRLTVL.

This clonotype was counted between two and nine times. J is TRBJ2-6 and V is TRBV27; 13 bases are a match to TRBD2. Germline CDR1 reads MNHEY; CDR2 reads SMNVEV (reference sequence). Trimming took 7 bases from V and 4 from J; bases not matched to a gene: 7. This CDR3 contains 17 residues. The CDR3 sequence: CASTGLAGAKGANVLTF. In DNA, the CDR3 is TGTGCCAGCACTGGACTAGCGGGAGCTAAAGGGGCCAACGTCCTGACTTTC.

This sequence joins TRBV19 and TRBJ1-2; 7 bases line up with TRBD1. The CDR3 covers 14 residues. Germline CDR1 LNHDA, CDR2 SQIVND (reference sequence). The ends lost 1 base at V and 6 bases at J; junction bases unmatched: 5. The CDR3 sequence is CASSIVRTGDGYTF. The CDR3 DNA reads as TGTGCCAGTAGTATAGTTAGGACAGGCGATGGCTACACCTTC.

This clonotype was detected a few times. V and J are TRBV3-1 and TRBJ1-1; D not resolved. Germline assignment: CDR1 LGHDT and CDR2 YNNKEL (reference sequence). The CDR3 runs to 13 residues. The V end lost 1 base, the J end lost 0 bases, and 3 bases lay between the germline ends. The CDR3 coding sequence is TGTGCCAGCAGCCAAGGTGTGAACACTGAAGCTTTCTTT. Translating it yields CASSQGVNTEAFF.

This clonotype was seen at least ten times. The chain combines TRBV30 with TRBJ1-2, with a possible D match to TRBD1 (6 bases). V dropped 1 base and J dropped 5 bases, with 11 bases sitting between them. This CDR3 is built from 13 residues. Per the germline V gene, CDR1 is GTSNPN and CDR2 is SVGIG (reference sequence). CDR3 bases: TGTGCCTGGAGTGGGACAGCATCATATGGCTACACCTTC. The encoded protein is CAWSGTASYGYTF.

This clonotype was counted only a few times. The genes are TRBV11-2 and TRBJ1-4; maybe TRBD1 (6 bases). The CDR3 contains 15 residues. The V gene's germline CDR1 is SGHAT and CDR2 FQNNGV. V gave up 2 bases and J gave up 7 bases, with 14 bases separating them. CDR3 sequence reads: CASSLSTGITEKLFF. The CDR3 DNA reads as TGTGCCAGCAGCTTAAGCACAGGGATTACTGAAAAACTGTTTTTT. The entire variable domain, with the rest obtained from reference TRBV11-2 and TRBJ1-4, is as follows: EAGVAQSPRYKIIEKRQSVAFWCNPISGHATLYWYQQILGQGPKLLIQFQNNGVVDDSQLPKDRFSAERLKGVDSTLKIQPAKLEDSAVYLCASSLSTGITEKLFFGSGTQLSVL.

This clonotype was observed a few times. J is TRBJ2-7 and V is TRBV11-2, with TRBD2 matching over 12 bases. The CDR3 spans 16 residues. V trimming: 3 bases; J trimming: 2 bases; junction bases outside the gene matches: 5. The germline gives CDR1 SGHAT, CDR2 FQNNGV. CDR3 in DNA: TGTGCCAGCAGCTTGGGGACTAGCGGGCTTACCTACGAGCAGTACTTC. It yields the protein CASSLGTSGLTYEQYF.